Listed below are T cell receptor beta chains from one sample, sequenced in a study of relationships among human T cell subsets. TCRdb independently ran MiXCR on the multiplex PCR reads; one entry per CDR3 protein. The sample includes several thousand distinct CDR3 sequences, about 50% of them seen just once. Sequences were obtained from memory T cells sorted from blood. Every receptor here comes from a man between 40 and 49 years old in good health. CDR3s include the opening cysteine and the closing phenylalanine or tryptophan. The D gene is left open where the match is weak. For some rows the clone size is stated as once, few or many, or as a class when expanded; others skip it.

>-|TRBJ1-1|TRBV19|-
CASSILGQEAFF
TGTGCCAGTAGTATTTTAGGACAAGAAGCTTTCTTT
>-|TRBJ2-6|TRBV10-3|-
CAIRVTGSGANVLTF
TGTGCCATCAGGGTTACAGGGAGCGGGGCCAACGTCCTGACTTTC
>TRBD1|TRBJ2-3|TRBV11-2|-
CVSSYGTDPKRDTQYF
TGTGTCAGCAGCTACGGGACAGATCCTAAGCGGGATACGCAGTATTTT
>TRBD1|TRBJ1-3|TRBV14|-
CASSRQGAGNTIYF
TGTGCCAGCAGCCGACAGGGGGCTGGAAACACCATATATTTT
>-|TRBJ1-1|TRBV14|-
CASSQVKGTGTEAFF
TGTGCCAGCAGCCAAGTAAAGGGAACCGGGACTGAAGCTTTCTTT
>-|TRBJ1-1|TRBV14|-
CASSRGMNTEAFF
TGTGCCAGCAGCAGGGGAATGAACACTGAAGCTTTCTTT
>TRBD1|TRBJ1-5|TRBV11-2|-
CASSSRGGTVSDSNQPQHF
TGTGCCAGCAGCTCGAGAGGGGGGACAGTATCGGATAGCAATCAGCCCCAGCATTTT
>-|TRBJ1-6|TRBV20-1|-
CSARDRGDNSPLHF
TGCAGTGCTAGAGACAGGGGTGATAATTCACCCCTCCACTTT
>TRBD1|TRBJ1-5|TRBV27|few
CASSPGQVVLGPQHF
TGTGCCAGCAGTCCCGGACAGGTAGTCTTGGGGCCCCAGCATTTT
>TRBD2|TRBJ2-7|TRBV14|medium-sized
CASSPLAGGVSYEQYF
TGTGCCAGCAGCCCACTAGCGGGAGGGGTCTCCTACGAGCAGTACTTC
>-|TRBJ2-7|TRBV6-5|-
CASSYGFGRQSEQYF
TGTGCCAGCAGTTACGGGTTCGGCAGACAATCCGAGCAGTACTTC
>TRBD1|TRBJ2-3|TRBV11-2|-
CASSSRQGGSADTQYF
TGTGCCAGCAGCTCAAGACAGGGTGGCTCGGCAGATACGCAGTATTTT
>TRBD1|TRBJ2-7|TRBV7-9|-
CASSPRGQGGREQYF
TGTGCCAGCAGCCCCCGGGGACAGGGGGGCAGGGAGCAGTACTTC
>-|TRBJ2-7|TRBV6-1|-
CASTAALTSYEQYF
TGTGCCAGTACGGCGGCACTAACCTCCTACGAGCAGTACTTC
>-|TRBJ1-5|TRBV6-1|few
CASSENTGLSNQPQHF
TGTGCCAGCAGTGAAAATACCGGACTAAGCAATCAGCCCCAGCATTTT
>-|TRBJ1-2|TRBV12-3/TRBV12-4|-
CASSLVGGLGYTF
TGTGCCAGCAGTTTAGTTGGAGGGCTTGGCTACACCTTC
>-|TRBJ2-3|TRBV11-2|-
CASSFRRGGDHTQYF
TGTGCCAGCAGCTTTCGCAGGGGTGGCGACCATACGCAGTATTTT
>TRBD1|TRBJ2-5|TRBV11-2|-
CASSPFSGTGQETQYF
TGTGCCAGCAGCCCGTTCTCCGGGACAGGGCAAGAGACCCAGTACTTC
>TRBD1|TRBJ1-1|TRBV6-6|-
CASRSGTGRRNTEAFF
TGTGCCAGCAGGTCCGGGACAGGGCGTAGAAACACTGAAGCTTTCTTT
>-|TRBJ2-7|TRBV10-2|-
CASSPGPNYEQYF
TGCGCCAGCAGTCCCGGGCCCAACTACGAGCAGTACTTC
>-|TRBJ2-2|TRBV19|-
CASSLRGTTNTGELFF
TGTGCCAGTTCCCTCCGAGGGACCACTAACACCGGGGAGCTGTTTTTT
>-|TRBJ1-1|TRBV5-1|-
CASSFWGDTEAFF
TGCGCCAGCAGCTTTTGGGGTGACACTGAAGCTTTCTTT
>TRBD2|TRBJ2-1|TRBV6-5|-
CASKPRTSGRDEQFF
TGTGCCAGCAAACCGCGGACTAGCGGGAGGGATGAGCAGTTCTTC
>TRBD1|TRBJ1-1|TRBV6-6|-
CASRLTGSTEAFF
TGTGCCAGCAGGTTGACAGGGTCCACTGAAGCTTTCTTT
>-|TRBJ2-7|TRBV20-1|-
CSARFAGMDEQYF
TGCAGTGCTAGGTTTGCAGGGATGGACGAGCAGTACTTC
>-|TRBJ2-5|TRBV20-1|few
CSARDRRVGETQYF
TGCAGTGCTAGAGATCGCAGGGTGGGGGAGACCCAGTACTTC
>-|TRBJ1-3|TRBV20-1|few
CSARDPRRSSGNTIYF
TGCAGTGCTAGAGATCCGCGAAGAAGCTCTGGAAACACCATATATTTT
>-|TRBJ2-5|TRBV6-2/TRBV6-3|-
CASSYSQVGQETQYF
TGTGCCAGCAGTTACTCCCAGGTCGGACAAGAGACCCAGTACTTC
>-|TRBJ2-1|TRBV10-3|few
CAIRSRTDYYNEQFF
TGTGCCATCCGCTCCCGGACCGACTATTACAATGAGCAGTTCTTC
>-|TRBJ1-6|TRBV2|-
CASTGGRGSPLHF
TGTGCCAGCACAGGCGGCAGGGGCTCACCCCTCCACTTT
>TRBD1|TRBJ1-1|TRBV28|few
CATGTGGTEAFF
TGTGCGACCGGGACAGGGGGCACTGAAGCTTTCTTT